The count of the clone carrying this TCR beta chain is one. No antigen is known for it. The method was immunoSEQ multiplex PCR; TCRdb's version includes in-frame clones alone and lacks a portion of them. The sample holds nearly 750,000 clones, around 70% seen once. The data originate from a study of shared clonotypes between healthy human individuals. Study as a whole: For every donor, three CD4 naive, three CD4 memory, two CD8 naive and one CD8 memory plates were used.

Findings of the study overall: Across several donors, naive CD4 shared 4.5% to 6%, naive CD8 under 4%, memory CD4 approximately 2.5%, memory CD8 around 0.36%.

The CDR3 is 15 amino acids. Germline CDR1 and CDR2: SGHDN and FVKESK. V was clipped by 1 base and J by 4 bases; unmatched bases: 6. The V and J genes are TRBV14 and TRBJ1-1; TRBD1 agrees at 7 bases. The sequencing input was memory CD4+ T cells sorted from blood. Noted subset: CD45RA-negative fraction. This clonotype was sampled from a woman in her thirties in good health. Written as DNA, the CDR3 is TGTGCCAGCAGCCAAGTAGCAGGGGGAAGCACTGAAGCTTTCTTT. Translating gives CASSQVAGGSTEAFF.